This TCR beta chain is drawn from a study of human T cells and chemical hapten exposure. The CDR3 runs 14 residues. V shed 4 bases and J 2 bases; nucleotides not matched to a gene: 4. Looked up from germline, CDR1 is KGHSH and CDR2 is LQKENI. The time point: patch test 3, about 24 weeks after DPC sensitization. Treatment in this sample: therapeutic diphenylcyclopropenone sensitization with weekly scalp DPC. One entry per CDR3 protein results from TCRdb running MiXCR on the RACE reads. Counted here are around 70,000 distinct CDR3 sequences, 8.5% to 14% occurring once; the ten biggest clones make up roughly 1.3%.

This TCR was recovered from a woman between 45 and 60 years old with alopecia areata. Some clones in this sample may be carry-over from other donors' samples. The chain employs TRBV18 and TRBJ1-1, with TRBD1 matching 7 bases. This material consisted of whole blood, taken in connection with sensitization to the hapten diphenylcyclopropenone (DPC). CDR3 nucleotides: TGTGCCAGCTCACGGGACAGTAGCAACACTGAAGCTTTCTTT. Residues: CASSRDSSNTEAFF.